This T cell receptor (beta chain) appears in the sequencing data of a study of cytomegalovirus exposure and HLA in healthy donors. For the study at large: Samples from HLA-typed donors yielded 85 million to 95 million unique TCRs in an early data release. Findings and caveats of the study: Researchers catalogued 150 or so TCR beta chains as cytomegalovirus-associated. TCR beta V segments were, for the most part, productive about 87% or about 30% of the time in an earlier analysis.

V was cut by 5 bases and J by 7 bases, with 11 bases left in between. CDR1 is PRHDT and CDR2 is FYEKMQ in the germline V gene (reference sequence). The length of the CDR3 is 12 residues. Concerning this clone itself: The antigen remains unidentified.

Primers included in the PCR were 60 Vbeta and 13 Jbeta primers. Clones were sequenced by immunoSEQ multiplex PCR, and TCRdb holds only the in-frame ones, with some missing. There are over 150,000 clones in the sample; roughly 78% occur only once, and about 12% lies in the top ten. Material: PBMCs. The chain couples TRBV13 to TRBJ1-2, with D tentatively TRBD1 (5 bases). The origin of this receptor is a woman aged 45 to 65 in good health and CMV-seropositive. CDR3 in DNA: TGTGCCAGCAGCCGCGGCAGGGTTGGCTACACCTTC. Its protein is CASSRGRVGYTF.